A selection of T cell receptor beta chains follows, all from one sample in a study of cytomegalovirus exposure and HLA in healthy donors. The protocol was immunoSEQ multiplex PCR, while the TCRdb copy is restricted to in-frame clones and leaves out a portion. The sample includes about 400,000 clones, about nine tenths of them seen just once. Material: PBMCs. These TCRs come from a young woman in good health and CMV-seronegative. Each CDR3 is given with its conserved first and last residue. Fields, in order: J gene, clone size, V gene, D gene, CDR3 DNA, CDR3 protein. The D gene is left open where the match is weak. Size is stated for part of the rows, as once, few or many counts, or as a class when the clone is expanded.

j_call: TRBJ2-1
clone_size: -
v_call: TRBV5-4
d_call: TRBD2
cdr3_nt: TGTGCCAGCAGCGAGAGCGGGAGGGCCTACAATGAGCAGTTCTTC
cdr3_aa: CASSESGRAYNEQFF

j_call: TRBJ2-5
clone_size: few
v_call: TRBV6-6
d_call: TRBD1
cdr3_nt: TGTGCCAGCAGTTGGACAGGGATACAAGAGACCCAGTACTTC
cdr3_aa: CASSWTGIQETQYF

j_call: TRBJ2-3
clone_size: -
v_call: TRBV5-1
d_call: -
cdr3_nt: TGCGCCAGCAGAGAGTCTAGCACAGATACGCAGTATTTT
cdr3_aa: CASRESSTDTQYF

j_call: TRBJ2-7
clone_size: many
v_call: TRBV7-6
d_call: -
cdr3_nt: TGTGCCAGCAGCCCTACGATGAGCTCCTACGAGCAGTACTTC
cdr3_aa: CASSPTMSSYEQYF

j_call: TRBJ1-2
clone_size: -
v_call: TRBV28
d_call: -
cdr3_nt: TGTGCCAGCAGTTTCTTAGGGGCATACTATGGCTACACCTTC
cdr3_aa: CASSFLGAYYGYTF

j_call: TRBJ1-3
clone_size: -
v_call: TRBV2
d_call: -
cdr3_nt: TGTGCCAGCAGCGAGCCCAAACCGGTCTCTGGAAACACCATATATTTT
cdr3_aa: CASSEPKPVSGNTIYF

j_call: TRBJ2-5
clone_size: -
v_call: TRBV7-2
d_call: -
cdr3_nt: TGTGCCAGCAGCACCTCTCTAGGGACTTTCAAAGAGACCCAGTACTTC
cdr3_aa: CASSTSLGTFKETQYF

j_call: TRBJ2-1
clone_size: -
v_call: TRBV30
d_call: -
cdr3_nt: TGTGCCTGGAGTGCTTCCTCAGGGGGAGGTATGGATGAGCAGTTCTTC
cdr3_aa: CAWSASSGGGMDEQFF

j_call: TRBJ2-3
clone_size: -
v_call: TRBV27
d_call: TRBD1
cdr3_nt: TGTGCCAGCAGTCCCCTAATGGTGACAGGGACGGAATCAGATACGCAGTATTTT
cdr3_aa: CASSPLMVTGTESDTQYF

j_call: TRBJ1-1
clone_size: -
v_call: TRBV27
d_call: -
cdr3_nt: TGTGCCAGCACCTCGGGTTGGGACACTGAAGCTTTCTTT
cdr3_aa: CASTSGWDTEAFF

j_call: TRBJ1-3
clone_size: once
v_call: TRBV6-5
d_call: TRBD1
cdr3_nt: TGTGCCAGCAGTCCAGGGGGACAGGGAAGAAACACCATATATTTT
cdr3_aa: CASSPGGQGRNTIYF

j_call: TRBJ2-7
clone_size: -
v_call: TRBV6-1
d_call: TRBD2
cdr3_nt: TGTGCCAGCAGTGAAAACGGGGGGAAAAGCTACGAGCAGTACTTC
cdr3_aa: CASSENGGKSYEQYF

j_call: TRBJ2-2
clone_size: -
v_call: TRBV5-1
d_call: -
cdr3_nt: TGCGCCAGCAACCCCGGGCGAGGGTGGACCGGGGAGCTGTTTTTT
cdr3_aa: CASNPGRGWTGELFF

j_call: TRBJ1-2
clone_size: -
v_call: TRBV11-3
d_call: TRBD1
cdr3_nt: TGTGCCAGCAGCTTAGATCAGGACAGGGTGGACTATGGCTACACCTTC
cdr3_aa: CASSLDQDRVDYGYTF

j_call: TRBJ1-2
clone_size: -
v_call: TRBV19
d_call: TRBD1
cdr3_nt: TGTGCCAGTAGCCGAACAGACAGGGCGATTGGCTATGGCTACACCTTC
cdr3_aa: CASSRTDRAIGYGYTF

j_call: TRBJ2-5
clone_size: -
v_call: TRBV7-8
d_call: -
cdr3_nt: TGTGCCAGCAGCAAGACTAGTATTGAGACCCAGTACTTC
cdr3_aa: CASSKTSIETQYF

j_call: TRBJ2-1
clone_size: -
v_call: TRBV5-1
d_call: TRBD2
cdr3_nt: TGCGCCAGCAGCTTGACTAGCGGGAGTAATGAGCAGTTCTTC
cdr3_aa: CASSLTSGSNEQFF

j_call: TRBJ1-5
clone_size: -
v_call: TRBV7-9
d_call: TRBD1
cdr3_nt: TGTGCCAGCAGCTTACAGGGGGGACAGCCCCAGCATTTT
cdr3_aa: CASSLQGGQPQHF

j_call: TRBJ2-5
clone_size: once
v_call: TRBV5-4
d_call: -
cdr3_nt: TGTGCCAGCAGAAAACAGGGTCCCGAGGAGACCCAGTACTTC
cdr3_aa: CASRKQGPEETQYF

j_call: TRBJ2-3
clone_size: -
v_call: TRBV27
d_call: -
cdr3_nt: TGTGCCAGCAGTTTATCGTTTGAGAAGTTCACAGATACGCAGTATTTT
cdr3_aa: CASSLSFEKFTDTQYF

j_call: TRBJ2-3
clone_size: -
v_call: TRBV9
d_call: TRBD2
cdr3_nt: TGTGCCAGCAGCGTAGTCGCGGGGGGGAGCACAGATACGCAGTATTTT
cdr3_aa: CASSVVAGGSTDTQYF

j_call: TRBJ1-5
clone_size: few
v_call: TRBV4-1
d_call: TRBD1
cdr3_nt: TGCGCCAGCAGCCCTTGGGTGGGACAGGGATTGGGTCAGCCCCAGCATTTT
cdr3_aa: CASSPWVGQGLGQPQHF

j_call: TRBJ1-1
clone_size: once
v_call: TRBV30
d_call: TRBD1
cdr3_nt: TGTGCCTGGAGTAGCCGACAGGGCCGGGGCACTGAAGCTTTCTTT
cdr3_aa: CAWSSRQGRGTEAFF

j_call: TRBJ2-7
clone_size: once
v_call: TRBV11-2
d_call: TRBD1
cdr3_nt: TGTGCCAGCAGCTCGCCGGGACAGGGCCTCGGGGGTACCTACGAGCAGTACTTC
cdr3_aa: CASSSPGQGLGGTYEQYF

j_call: TRBJ2-5
clone_size: -
v_call: TRBV5-1
d_call: TRBD2
cdr3_nt: TGCGCCAGCAGAAGGGTTAGCGGGGGGCCTGAGACCCAGTACTTC
cdr3_aa: CASRRVSGGPETQYF

j_call: TRBJ1-3
clone_size: -
v_call: TRBV18
d_call: -
cdr3_nt: TGTGCCAGCTCAATATCGACAGGCAAGTCTGGAAACACCATATATTTT
cdr3_aa: CASSISTGKSGNTIYF

j_call: TRBJ2-7
clone_size: -
v_call: TRBV28
d_call: TRBD1
cdr3_nt: TGTGCCAGCAGAACCGACAGGGTTCGCTACGAGCAGTACTTC
cdr3_aa: CASRTDRVRYEQYF

j_call: TRBJ1-2
clone_size: few
v_call: TRBV9
d_call: -
cdr3_nt: TGTGCCAGCAGCGTAGATGCCCAGGGGAACTATGGCTACACCTTC
cdr3_aa: CASSVDAQGNYGYTF

j_call: TRBJ1-1
clone_size: -
v_call: TRBV7-9
d_call: -
cdr3_nt: TGTGCCAGCAGCCTCTACAGGGAGGGGAACACTGAAGCTTTCTTT
cdr3_aa: CASSLYREGNTEAFF

j_call: TRBJ2-7
clone_size: -
v_call: TRBV27
d_call: TRBD2
cdr3_nt: TGTGCCAGCAGCCCGAGAGCCTGGCTAGCGGCCCGCTCTGACGAGCAGTACTTC
cdr3_aa: CASSPRAWLAARSDEQYF

j_call: TRBJ2-5
clone_size: -
v_call: TRBV5-8
d_call: -
cdr3_nt: TGTGCCAGCAGCTTGGCTTACACCCTTTACTTC
cdr3_aa: CASSLAYTLYF

j_call: TRBJ2-7
clone_size: -
v_call: TRBV10-3
d_call: TRBD2
cdr3_nt: TGTGCCGTTGCAAGTCCGGGACTACCATACGAGCAGTACTTC
cdr3_aa: CAVASPGLPYEQYF

j_call: TRBJ1-5
clone_size: once
v_call: TRBV6-1
d_call: -
cdr3_nt: TGTGCCAGCAGTGAGATCCGGGCGGGAGGTGGGCCCCAGCATTTT
cdr3_aa: CASSEIRAGGGPQHF

j_call: TRBJ1-2
clone_size: once
v_call: TRBV10-1
d_call: -
cdr3_nt: TGCGCCAGCAGTGAGTCGCTGGGGGCTGGCTACACCTTC
cdr3_aa: CASSESLGAGYTF

j_call: TRBJ2-7
clone_size: -
v_call: TRBV28
d_call: TRBD1
cdr3_nt: TGTGCCAGCAGATACGCTCGACAGGGGCCCTACGAGCAGTACTTC
cdr3_aa: CASRYARQGPYEQYF

j_call: TRBJ2-3
clone_size: -
v_call: TRBV18
d_call: TRBD1
cdr3_nt: TGTGCCAGCTCCCAGGGACAGGGGACAGATACGCAGTATTTT
cdr3_aa: CASSQGQGTDTQYF

j_call: TRBJ2-3
clone_size: few
v_call: TRBV5-1
d_call: -
cdr3_nt: TGCGCCAGCAGCCCTCTCCCCTCTAGCACAGATACGCAGTATTTT
cdr3_aa: CASSPLPSSTDTQYF

j_call: TRBJ1-5
clone_size: -
v_call: TRBV27
d_call: -
cdr3_nt: TGTGCCAATCCGGGTAATCAGCCCCAGCATTTT
cdr3_aa: CANPGNQPQHF

j_call: TRBJ2-1
clone_size: -
v_call: TRBV6-4
d_call: TRBD1
cdr3_nt: TGTGCCAGCAGTGACTCCTGGGACAGGGGGCAGGTTGAGCAGTTCTTC
cdr3_aa: CASSDSWDRGQVEQFF

j_call: TRBJ1-2
clone_size: -
v_call: TRBV5-1
d_call: TRBD1
cdr3_nt: TGCGCCAGCAGCTTGGAACCGCTGACAGGGAAGATAGTTGGCTACACCTTC
cdr3_aa: CASSLEPLTGKIVGYTF

j_call: TRBJ2-7
clone_size: -
v_call: TRBV9
d_call: TRBD2
cdr3_nt: TGTGCCAGCAGCGTAGGAATCGGGAGGAACTCCTACGAGCAGTACTTC
cdr3_aa: CASSVGIGRNSYEQYF

j_call: TRBJ1-2
clone_size: -
v_call: TRBV5-1
d_call: -
cdr3_nt: TGCGCCAGCAGCTTGGCGGGATCTGACTATGGCTACACCTTC
cdr3_aa: CASSLAGSDYGYTF

j_call: TRBJ1-2
clone_size: -
v_call: TRBV6-5
d_call: TRBD1
cdr3_nt: TGTGCCAGCAGTTGGCTCGGGACAGATCTTAAGTATGGCTACACCTTC
cdr3_aa: CASSWLGTDLKYGYTF

j_call: TRBJ1-2
clone_size: -
v_call: TRBV30
d_call: TRBD1
cdr3_nt: TGTGCCTGGAGGGCGACAGGGGCCGGACCCTATGGCTACACCTTC
cdr3_aa: CAWRATGAGPYGYTF

j_call: TRBJ1-2
clone_size: -
v_call: TRBV11-2
d_call: TRBD1
cdr3_nt: TGTGCCAGCAGTACCGGGACAGGTTATGGCTACACCTTC
cdr3_aa: CASSTGTGYGYTF

j_call: TRBJ2-5
clone_size: -
v_call: TRBV7-9
d_call: TRBD1
cdr3_nt: TGTGCCAGCAGTTTAGGTAGTGGGACAGCCTTCCAAGAGACCCAGTACTTC
cdr3_aa: CASSLGSGTAFQETQYF

j_call: TRBJ2-7
clone_size: -
v_call: TRBV5-1
d_call: TRBD1
cdr3_nt: TGCGCCAGCAGCTGGGCTGTGACAGGGAATTACGAGCAGTACTTC
cdr3_aa: CASSWAVTGNYEQYF

j_call: TRBJ1-2
clone_size: -
v_call: TRBV9
d_call: -
cdr3_nt: TGTGCCAGCAGCAGGCGACAGGAGACCTATGGCTACACCTTC
cdr3_aa: CASSRRQETYGYTF

j_call: TRBJ2-7
clone_size: -
v_call: TRBV10-3
d_call: -
cdr3_nt: TGTGCCATCAACCCGGGGGGCCACTCCTACGAGCAGTACTTC
cdr3_aa: CAINPGGHSYEQYF

j_call: TRBJ2-1
clone_size: few
v_call: TRBV5-4
d_call: -
cdr3_nt: TGTGCTGCGGGGCGAGGCGACGCCTACAATGAGCAGTTCTTC
cdr3_aa: CAAGRGDAYNEQFF

j_call: TRBJ2-7
clone_size: -
v_call: TRBV11-2
d_call: -
cdr3_nt: TGTGCCAGCAGCTTATATCTGGGCACATCCCCCTCCGAGCAGTACTTC
cdr3_aa: CASSLYLGTSPSEQYF

j_call: TRBJ2-1
clone_size: -
v_call: TRBV10-1
d_call: TRBD2
cdr3_nt: TGCGCCAGCACGGCTAGCGGGAGACCGGATGAGCAGTTCTTC
cdr3_aa: CASTASGRPDEQFF

j_call: TRBJ2-1
clone_size: -
v_call: TRBV30
d_call: TRBD2
cdr3_nt: TGTGCCTGGGATCCTAGCGGGAGTATTTACAATGAGCAGTTCTTC
cdr3_aa: CAWDPSGSIYNEQFF

j_call: TRBJ2-6
clone_size: -
v_call: TRBV5-4
d_call: TRBD1
cdr3_nt: TGTGCCAGCAGCTTGGGACAGGGATGGTCTGGGGCCAACGTCCTGACTTTC
cdr3_aa: CASSLGQGWSGANVLTF

j_call: TRBJ2-1
clone_size: -
v_call: TRBV2
d_call: -
cdr3_nt: TGTGCCAGCAGGGATGACAATCACTCCTACAATGAGCAGTTCTTC
cdr3_aa: CASRDDNHSYNEQFF